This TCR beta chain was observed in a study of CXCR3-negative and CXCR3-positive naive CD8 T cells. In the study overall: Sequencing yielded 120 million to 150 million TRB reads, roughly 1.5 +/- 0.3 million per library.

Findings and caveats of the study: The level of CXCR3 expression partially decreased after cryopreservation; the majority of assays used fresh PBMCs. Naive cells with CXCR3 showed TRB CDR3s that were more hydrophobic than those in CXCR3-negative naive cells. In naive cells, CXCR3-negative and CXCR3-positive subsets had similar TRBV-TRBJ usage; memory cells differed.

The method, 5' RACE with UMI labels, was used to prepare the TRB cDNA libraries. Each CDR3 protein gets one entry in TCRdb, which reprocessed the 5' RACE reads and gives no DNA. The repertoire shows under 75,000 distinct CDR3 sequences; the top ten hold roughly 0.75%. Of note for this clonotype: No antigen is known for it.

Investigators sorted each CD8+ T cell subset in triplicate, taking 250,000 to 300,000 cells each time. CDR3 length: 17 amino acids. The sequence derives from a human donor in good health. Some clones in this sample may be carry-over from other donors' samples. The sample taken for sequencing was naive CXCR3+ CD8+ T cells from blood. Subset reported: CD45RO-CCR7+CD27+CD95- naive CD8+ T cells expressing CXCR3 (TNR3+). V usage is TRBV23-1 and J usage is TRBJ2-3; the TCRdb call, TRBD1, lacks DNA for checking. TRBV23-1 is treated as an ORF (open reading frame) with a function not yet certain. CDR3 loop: CASSQSGDRVGPDTQYF.